These 5 T cell receptor beta chains were all obtained from the same sample, sequenced in a study of PD-1 blockade in classical Hodgkin lymphoma. All patients relapsed after autologous stem cell transplantation, and brentuximab vedotin exposure varied. Only in-frame clones appear in the TCRdb table, and some are missing; sequencing was by immunoSEQ multiplex PCR. The sample records 100,000 or so clones, around 89% being singletons. The sample consisted of peripheral blood mononuclear cells (PBMCs), taken before the second cycle of nivolumab. The receptors stem from a human donor with classical Hodgkin lymphoma.

This sequence joins TRBV4-1 and TRBJ2-5; D uncertain. This CDR3 spans 17 amino acids. Germline assignment: CDR1 MGHRA and CDR2 YSYEKL. V was cut by 1 base and J by 2 bases, with 17 bases left in between. For the CDR3, the DNA is TGCGCCAGCAGCCAAGTATTGGCAGGCTTTCTTCAAGAGACCCAGTACTTC. Translated: CASSQVLAGFLQETQYF.

This clone was counted only a few times. This rearrangement joins TRBV10-3 to TRBJ1-2; no definite D call. CDR1 and CDR2 from the germline V gene are ENHRY and SYGVKD. The CDR3 length is 13 residues. V was shortened by 3 bases and J by 3 bases, with 8 bases between the two germline ends. For the CDR3, the DNA is TGTGCCATCAGTGACGAAGGAGACTATGGCTACACCTTC. It yields the protein CAISDEGDYGYTF.

This chain links TRBV7-9 with TRBJ2-3; no clear D. The CDR3 runs 16 residues. V gave up 0 bases and J gave up 0 bases, with 10 bases separating them. Germline-derived CDR1 and CDR2 are SEHNR and FQNEAQ (reference sequence). The CDR3, as DNA: TGTGCCAGCAGCTTAGCTCGGTTATCTAGCACAGATACGCAGTATTTT. Protein product: CASSLARLSSTDTQYF.

This chain connects TRBV9 to TRBJ2-5; 8 nucleotides align to TRBD2. J gave up 6 bases and V 4 bases, and 17 bases lay outside the gene matches. This CDR3 contains 17 residues. Germline V lookup: CDR1 SGDLS, CDR2 YYNGEE. CDR3 region: CASSTRGGGLVGQTQYF. Here the CDR3 DNA reads TGTGCCAGCAGCACTCGAGGAGGGGGACTAGTGGGCCAGACCCAGTACTTC.

The V call is TRBV5-1, the J call TRBJ2-3; D gene ambiguous. The germline V gene has CDR1 SGHRS and CDR2 YFSETQ. V was cut by 4 bases and J by 2 bases, with 5 bases left in between. This CDR3 has 12 residues. The CDR3 sequence: CASSPYTDTQYF. The CDR3 DNA reads as TGCGCCAGCAGCCCCTACACAGATACGCAGTATTTT.